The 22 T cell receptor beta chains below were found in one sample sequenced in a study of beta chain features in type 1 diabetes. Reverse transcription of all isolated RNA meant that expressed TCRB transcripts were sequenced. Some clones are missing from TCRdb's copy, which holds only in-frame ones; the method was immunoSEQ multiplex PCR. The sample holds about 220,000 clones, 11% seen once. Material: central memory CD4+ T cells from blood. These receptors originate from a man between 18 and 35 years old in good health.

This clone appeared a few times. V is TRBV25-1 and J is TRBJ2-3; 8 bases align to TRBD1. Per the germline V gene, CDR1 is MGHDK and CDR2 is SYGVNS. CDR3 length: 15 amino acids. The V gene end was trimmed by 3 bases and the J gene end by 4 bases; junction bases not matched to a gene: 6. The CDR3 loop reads CASSDRGRLADTQYF. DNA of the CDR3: TGTGCCAGCAGTGACAGGGGGCGGTTAGCAGATACGCAGTATTTT.

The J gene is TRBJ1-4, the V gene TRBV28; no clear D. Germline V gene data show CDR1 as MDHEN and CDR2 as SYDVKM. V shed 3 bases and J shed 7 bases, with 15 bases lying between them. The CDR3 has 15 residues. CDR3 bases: TGTGCCAGCAGTTTTATCGATGGACCTCGTGAAAAACTGTTTTTT. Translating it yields CASSFIDGPREKLFF.

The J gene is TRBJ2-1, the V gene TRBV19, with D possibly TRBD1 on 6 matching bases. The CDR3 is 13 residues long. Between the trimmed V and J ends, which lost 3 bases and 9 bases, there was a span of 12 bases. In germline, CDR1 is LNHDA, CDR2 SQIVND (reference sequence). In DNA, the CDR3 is TGTGCCAGTAGTATCAGGGGATCAAGTGAGCAGTTCTTC. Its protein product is CASSIRGSSEQFF.

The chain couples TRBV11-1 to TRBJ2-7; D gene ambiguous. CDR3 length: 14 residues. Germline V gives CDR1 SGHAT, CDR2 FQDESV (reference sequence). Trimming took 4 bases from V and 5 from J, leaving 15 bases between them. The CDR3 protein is CASSWRTSGNEQYF. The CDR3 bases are TGTGCCAGCAGCTGGCGGACGAGTGGCAACGAGCAGTACTTC.

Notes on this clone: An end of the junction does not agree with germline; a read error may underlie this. This CDR3 reads CSARGPPGF. DNA of the CDR3: TGCAGTGCTAGAGGCCCCCCAGGCTTC. The V gene is TRBV20-1, the J gene TRBJ2-7, with no clear D. Per germline, CDR1 DFQATT and CDR2 SNEGSKA (reference sequence). The CDR3 extends over 9 amino acids.

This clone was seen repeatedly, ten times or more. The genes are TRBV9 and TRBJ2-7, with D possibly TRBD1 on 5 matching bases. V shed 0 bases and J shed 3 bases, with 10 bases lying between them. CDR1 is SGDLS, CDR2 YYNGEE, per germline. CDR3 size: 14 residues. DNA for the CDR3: TGTGCCAGCAGCGTAGGCGGTAGGGGCTACGAGCAGTACTTC. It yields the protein CASSVGGRGYEQYF.

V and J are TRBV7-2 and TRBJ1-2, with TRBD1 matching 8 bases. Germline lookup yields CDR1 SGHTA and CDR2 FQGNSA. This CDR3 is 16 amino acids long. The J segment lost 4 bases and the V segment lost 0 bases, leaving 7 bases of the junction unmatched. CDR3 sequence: CASSLAVAGGSYGYTF. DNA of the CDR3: TGTGCCAGCAGCTTAGCTGTGGCAGGGGGCTCCTATGGCTACACCTTC. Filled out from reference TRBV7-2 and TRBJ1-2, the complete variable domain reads GAGVSQSPSNKVTEKGKDVELRCDPISGHTALYWYRQSLGQGLEFLIYFQGNSAPDKSGLPSDRFSAERTGGSVSTLTIQRTQQEDSAVYLCASSLAVAGGSYGYTFGSGTRLTVV.

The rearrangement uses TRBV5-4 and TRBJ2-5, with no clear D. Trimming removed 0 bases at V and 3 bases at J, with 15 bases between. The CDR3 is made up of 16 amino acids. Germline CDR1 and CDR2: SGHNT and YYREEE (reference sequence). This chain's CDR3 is CASSLDRGGHKETQYF. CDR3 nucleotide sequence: TGTGCCAGCAGCTTGGATAGAGGCGGCCACAAAGAGACCCAGTACTTC.

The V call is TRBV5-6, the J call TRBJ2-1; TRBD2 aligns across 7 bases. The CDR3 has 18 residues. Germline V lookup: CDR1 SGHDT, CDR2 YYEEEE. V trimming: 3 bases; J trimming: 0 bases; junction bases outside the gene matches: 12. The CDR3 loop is CASSSTTWGGSSYNEQFF. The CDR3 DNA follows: TGTGCCAGCAGCTCAACCACGTGGGGCGGGAGCTCCTACAATGAGCAGTTCTTC.

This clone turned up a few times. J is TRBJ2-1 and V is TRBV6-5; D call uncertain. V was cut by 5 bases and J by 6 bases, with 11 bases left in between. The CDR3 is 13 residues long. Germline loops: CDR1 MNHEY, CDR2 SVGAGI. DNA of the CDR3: TGTGCCAGCAGTGAAGGTTGGCGCAATGAGCAGTTCTTC. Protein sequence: CASSEGWRNEQFF.

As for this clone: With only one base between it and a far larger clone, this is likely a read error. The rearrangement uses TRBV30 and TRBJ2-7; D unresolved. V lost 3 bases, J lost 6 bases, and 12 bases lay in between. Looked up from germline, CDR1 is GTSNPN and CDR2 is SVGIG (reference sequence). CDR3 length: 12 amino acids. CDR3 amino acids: CAWRVTQFEQYF. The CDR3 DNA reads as TGTGCCTGGAGGGTAACACAGTTCGAGCAGTACTTC.

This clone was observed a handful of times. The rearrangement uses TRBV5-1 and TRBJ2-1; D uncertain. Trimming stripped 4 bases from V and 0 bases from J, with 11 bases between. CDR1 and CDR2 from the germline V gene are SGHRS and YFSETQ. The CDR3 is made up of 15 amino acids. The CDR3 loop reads CASSMDASSYNEQFF. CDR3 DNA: TGCGCCAGCAGCATGGACGCGAGCTCCTACAATGAGCAGTTCTTC.

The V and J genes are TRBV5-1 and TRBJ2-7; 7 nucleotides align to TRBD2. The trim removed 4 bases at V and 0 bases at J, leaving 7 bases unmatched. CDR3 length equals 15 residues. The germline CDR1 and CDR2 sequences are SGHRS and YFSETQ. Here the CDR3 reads CASSPAAGSSYEQYF. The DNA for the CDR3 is TGCGCCAGCAGCCCCGCAGCGGGAAGCTCCTACGAGCAGTACTTC. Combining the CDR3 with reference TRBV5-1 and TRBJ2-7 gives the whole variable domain KAGVTQTPRYLIKTRGQQVTLSCSPISGHRSVSWYQQTPGQGLQFLFEYFSETQRNKGNFPGRFSGRQFSNSRSEMNVSTLELGDSALYLCASSPAAGSSYEQYFGPGTRLTVT.

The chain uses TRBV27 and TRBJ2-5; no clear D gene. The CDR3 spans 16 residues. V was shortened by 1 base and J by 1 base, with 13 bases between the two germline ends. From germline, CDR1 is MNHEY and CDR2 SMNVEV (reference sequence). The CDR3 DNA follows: TGTGCCAGCAGTTTATTGAGGCCCGAGGCCCAAGAGACCCAGTACTTC. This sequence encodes CASSLLRPEAQETQYF.

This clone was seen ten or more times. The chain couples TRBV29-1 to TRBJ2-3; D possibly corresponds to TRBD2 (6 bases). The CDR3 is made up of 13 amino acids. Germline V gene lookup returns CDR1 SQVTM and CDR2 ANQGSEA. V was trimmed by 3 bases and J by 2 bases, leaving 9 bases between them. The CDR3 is CSVEEGNTDTQYF. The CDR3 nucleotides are TGCAGCGTTGAGGAGGGGAACACAGATACGCAGTATTTT.

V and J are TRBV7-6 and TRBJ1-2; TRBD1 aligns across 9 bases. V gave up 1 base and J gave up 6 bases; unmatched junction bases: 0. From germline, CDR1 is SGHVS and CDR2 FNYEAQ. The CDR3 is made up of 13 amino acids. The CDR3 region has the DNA TGTGCCAGCAGCTTAGGGACAGGGGATGGCTACACCTTC. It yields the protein CASSLGTGDGYTF.

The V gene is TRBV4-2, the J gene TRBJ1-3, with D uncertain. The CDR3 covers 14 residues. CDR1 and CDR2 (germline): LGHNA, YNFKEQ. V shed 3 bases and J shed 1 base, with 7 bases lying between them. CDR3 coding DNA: TGTGCCAGCAGCCACGAAGGGTCTGGAAACACCATATATTTT. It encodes CASSHEGSGNTIYF.

CDR3 coding DNA: TGTGCCAGCAAGCTAGCGGCGAACACCGGGGAGCTGTTTTTT. Translated, it gives CASKLAANTGELFF. The chain carries TRBV6-1 and TRBJ2-2, with 7 bases aligning to TRBD2. The V segment lost 7 bases and the J segment 0 bases; nucleotides outside the gene matches: 2. The CDR3 contains 14 residues. Germline V lookup: CDR1 MNHNS, CDR2 SASEGT.

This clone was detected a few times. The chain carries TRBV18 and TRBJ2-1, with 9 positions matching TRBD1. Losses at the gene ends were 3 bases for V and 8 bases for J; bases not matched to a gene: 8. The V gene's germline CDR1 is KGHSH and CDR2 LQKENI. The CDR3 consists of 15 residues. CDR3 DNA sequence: TGTGCCAGCTCACCCGGGACAGGGTTTAGCGATGAGCAGTTCTTC. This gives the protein CASSPGTGFSDEQFF.

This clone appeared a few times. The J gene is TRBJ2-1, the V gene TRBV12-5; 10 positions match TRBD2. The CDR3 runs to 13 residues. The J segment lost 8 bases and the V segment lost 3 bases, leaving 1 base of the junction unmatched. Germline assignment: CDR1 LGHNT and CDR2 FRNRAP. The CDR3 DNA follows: TGTGCTAGTGGTTTCAGCGGGAGGGATGAGCAGTTCTTC. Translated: CASGFSGRDEQFF.

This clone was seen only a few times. In DNA, the CDR3 is TGTGCCAGCAGCTCCTCACTAGCGGGAAACTTAGAGGAGCAGTTCTTC. Translation gives CASSSSLAGNLEEQFF. V and J are TRBV7-2 and TRBJ2-1; 10 nucleotides agree with TRBD2. Germline assignment: CDR1 SGHTA and CDR2 FQGNSA. The CDR3 has 16 amino acids. V lost 4 bases to trimming and J lost 10 bases; unmatched junction nucleotides: 13.

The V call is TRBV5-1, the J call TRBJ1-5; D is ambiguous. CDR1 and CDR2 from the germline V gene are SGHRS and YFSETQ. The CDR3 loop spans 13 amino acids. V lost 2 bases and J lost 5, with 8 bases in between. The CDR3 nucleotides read TGCGCCAGCAGCTTCGAGGTGGATCAGCCCCAGCATTTT. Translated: CASSFEVDQPQHF.